The entry that follows covers one T cell receptor (delta chain) sequence. As yet, its antigen is unknown. The amino acid sequence in TCRdb belongs to a much larger clone and departs from this DNA's translation at residue 12, likely a sequencing read error; the sequence shown is translated from the DNA. This entry comes from a study of γδ T cells in repeated Plasmodium falciparum infection. Study context: Donors had four controlled P. falciparum NF54 infections over about 640 days. Study-level points and caveats: Repeated controlled infections reportedly drove waves of new clonotype selection in Vdelta2-negative, mostly Vdelta1+, gammadelta repertoires. The Malian cohort came from a small rural village of predominantly one ethnic group.

The CDR3 spans 22 residues. Trimming pared 3 bases from V and 1 base from J, leaving 33 bases between. Germline V lookup: CDR1 TSWWSYY, CDR2 QGS. TCRdb reran clone calling via CATT on the multiplex PCR reads. Of tens of thousands of delta-chain clones listed, roughly 1.4% were seen once; the top ten hold more than 7.5%. Flow sorting of PBMC yielded separate Vgamma9/Vdelta2+ and Vdelta2-negative gammadelta T cell populations for bulk repertoire analysis. The chain couples TRDV1 to TRDJ1, with D perhaps matching TRDD3 (6 bases). TCRdb offers no J gene call, so here the DNA was matched to germline to obtain one. The sample taken for sequencing was gamma-delta T cells from blood. This receptor was identified in a pool of human donors (malaria-infected and uninfected, not separated). The CDR3 spells CALGDPIPYVGGTIALTDKLIF. CDR3 nucleotides: TGTGCTCTTGGGGACCCAATTCCTTACGTGGGGGGTACGATAGCGCTCACCGATAAACTCATCTTT.